These 22 T cell receptor beta chains originate from one sample sequenced in a study of blood T cells in healthy people across ages. Together with a sample-barcoded 5' primer, a J-beta primer mix was included in a second PCR lasting about 6 to 11 cycles. From the 5' RACE reads, TCRdb called clonotypes with MiXCR, one entry per CDR3 protein. This sample has 1.5 million to 2 million distinct CDR3 sequences, with roughly 30% found just once. The sequencing input was blood. All receptors come from a woman aged 30 to 39 in good health.

This clonotype was counted many times. CDR3 region: CASSRTGGHEQYF. Written as DNA, the CDR3 is TGTGCCAGCAGCCGGACAGGTGGCCACGAGCAGTACTTC. The genes are TRBV5-6 and TRBJ2-7; TRBD1 matches at 7 bases. The germline V gene has CDR1 SGHDT and CDR2 YYEEEE. The CDR3 totals 13 residues. Unmatched junction bases numbered 6, after V lost 4 bases and J lost 5 bases.

This clonotype appeared once. The chain is built from TRBV7-9 and TRBJ2-1, with TRBD2 matching 16 bases. J lost 2 bases, V lost 1 base, and 2 bases had no gene match. CDR3 size: 18 residues. CDR1 and CDR2 (germline): SEHNR, FQNEAQ (reference sequence). The CDR3 DNA is TGTGCCAGCAGCTTAGAGGGACTAGCGGGGGGGACCTACAATGAGCAGTTCTTC. Its protein product is CASSLEGLAGGTYNEQFF.

On this clonotype itself: One end of the junction fails to match germline, which may point to a read error. The gene calls are TRBV5-1 and TRBJ2-5; 11 bases map to TRBD1. The CDR3 sequence is 15 residues long. Germline CDR1 is SGHRS and CDR2 is YFSETQ. The DNA of the CDR3 is TGCGCCAGCAACTTGGGCGGGACAGGGGGGCTGGAGCAGTACTTC. It codes for CASNLGGTGGLEQYF.

The chain recombines TRBV25-1 with TRBJ1-2, with D possibly being TRBD1 (5 bases). V dropped 3 bases and J dropped 6 bases, with 14 bases sitting between them. CDR3 length equals 14 residues. Per the germline V gene, CDR1 is MGHDK and CDR2 is SYGVNS. The CDR3 bases are TGTGCCAGCAGTGACTCGGGACGGTTCCATGGCTACACCTTC. It specifies CASSDSGRFHGYTF.

A word on this clonotype: Compared with germline, one end of the junction differs, possibly owing to a read error. The chain carries TRBV20-1 and TRBJ2-7; 7 bases align to TRBD2. Germline CDR1 is DFQATT and CDR2 is SNEGSKA (reference sequence). The CDR3 is 16 residues long. CDR3 DNA sequence: TGCAGTGTGGCCAGCGGGGTCCTCGAAGGGTCCTACGAGCATTACTTC. Encoded protein: CSVASGVLEGSYEHYF.

The chain couples TRBV5-1 to TRBJ2-1, with 10 nucleotides matching TRBD2. This CDR3 comprises 16 residues. Trimming cost V 4 bases and J 8 bases; bases outside gene matches: 12. CDR1 is SGHRS, CDR2 YFSETQ, per germline. CDR3 DNA: TGCGCCAGCAGCACATCCGGGACTAGCGTTTGTCATGAGCAGTTCTTC. Its protein product is CASSTSGTSVCHEQFF. The full variable domain, with the rest looked up from reference TRBV5-1 and TRBJ2-1, is KAGVTQTPRYLIKTRGQQVTLSCSPISGHRSVSWYQQTPGQGLQFLFEYFSETQRNKGNFPGRFSGRQFSNSRSEMNVSTLELGDSALYLCASSTSGTSVCHEQFFGPGTRLTVL.

The CDR3 loop reads CASSEGAGQPQHF. The CDR3 nucleotides are TGTGCCAGCTCCGAGGGGGCGGGTCAGCCCCAGCATTTT. The chain recombines TRBV18 with TRBJ1-5; 7 nucleotides align to TRBD1. Trimming removed 6 bases from V and 6 bases from J; junction bases left unmatched: 5. The V gene's germline CDR1 is KGHSH and CDR2 LQKENI. There are 13 residues in the CDR3.

This chain uses TRBV19 with TRBJ2-5, with D unresolved. The closer fit of TRBJ2-7 to the DNA end suggests the J call may be wrong. Germline values: CDR1 LNHDA, CDR2 SQIVND (reference sequence). The CDR3 sequence is 15 residues long. The CDR3, as DNA: TGTGCCAGTAGTACCATCCCTGGACGGCTCTACGAGCAGTACTTC. Its translation: CASSTIPGRLYEQYF.

J is TRBJ2-1 and V is TRBV4-1; D may match TRBD1 or TRBD2 (5 bases each). The germline V gene has CDR1 MGHRA and CDR2 YSYEKL. CDR3 length: 16 residues. Trimming stripped 2 bases from V and 1 base from J, with 12 bases between. In DNA, the CDR3 is TGCGCCAGCAGCCAATTAAGCGAGGGGTCCTACAATGAGCAGTTCTTC. Protein: CASSQLSEGSYNEQFF.

The chain is built from TRBV20-1 and TRBJ2-1; TRBD2 agrees at 7 bases. The CDR3 has 13 residues. The V segment lost 6 bases and the J segment 9 bases; nucleotides outside the gene matches: 11. The germline V gene has CDR1 DFQATT and CDR2 SNEGSKA (reference sequence). This CDR3 is CSASGNRLGEQFF. In DNA form, the CDR3 reads TGCAGTGCAAGCGGGAACCGTCTGGGTGAGCAGTTCTTC.

The J gene is TRBJ1-1, the V gene TRBV10-3; no definite D call. Germline V gives CDR1 ENHRY, CDR2 SYGVKD. Trimming stripped 3 bases from V and 2 bases from J, with 10 bases between. CDR3 length: 14 residues. The CDR3, as DNA: TGTGCCATCAGTGAATTAGGGATCAACACTGAAGCTTTCTTT. It yields the protein CAISELGINTEAFF.

This clonotype was observed a handful of times. The V gene is TRBV6-1, the J gene TRBJ1-1; D uncertain. Germline CDR1 MNHNS, CDR2 SASEGT. This CDR3 comprises 12 residues. V lost 3 bases, J lost 6 bases, and 8 bases lay in between. In nucleotides, the CDR3 is TGTGCCAGCAGTGATACATCTCCTGAAGCTTTCTTT. Translated, it gives CASSDTSPEAFF.

This sequence joins TRBV5-1 and TRBJ1-4; D gene ambiguous. Germline V gene sequence: CDR1 SGHRS, CDR2 YFSETQ. The germline V and J ends were trimmed by 0 bases and 4 bases, with 7 bases remaining between them. This CDR3 is 14 amino acids long. The CDR3 is CASSLGHRNEKLFF. In DNA form, the CDR3 reads TGCGCCAGCAGCTTGGGACACCGTAATGAAAAACTGTTTTTT.

This clonotype was seen ten or more times. The genes are TRBV7-2 and TRBJ1-2; D may be TRBD1 (5 bases). Germline lookup yields CDR1 SGHTA and CDR2 FQGNSA. V was cut by 2 bases and J by 10 bases, with 8 bases left in between. This CDR3 comprises 11 residues. Here the CDR3 DNA reads TGTGCCAGCAGCTTATATGGGGCCTACACCTTC. Translating it yields CASSLYGAYTF.

This clonotype was recorded a few times. The rearrangement joins TRBV29-1 to TRBJ1-1; D gene unclear. CDR3 length: 12 residues. V was shortened by 4 bases and J by 11 bases, with 17 bases between the two germline ends. Germline values: CDR1 SQVTM, CDR2 ANQGSEA. The CDR3: CSVVGQAVPAFF. The CDR3, as DNA: TGCAGCGTTGTCGGGCAGGCGGTCCCGGCTTTCTTT.

The CDR3 DNA follows: TGTGCCATCAGTGGAAGGATTAATGAAAAACTGTTTTTT. Translation gives CAISGRINEKLFF. The chain uses TRBV10-3 and TRBJ1-4; D unresolved. Germline V gene lookup returns CDR1 ENHRY and CDR2 SYGVKD. The CDR3 covers 13 residues. The V end was cut by 4 bases, the J end by 4 bases, with 7 bases between.

This clonotype was seen many times. This chain uses TRBV20-1 with TRBJ2-7; D gene uncertain. In germline, CDR1 is DFQATT, CDR2 SNEGSKA (reference sequence). V was shortened by 0 bases and J by 2 bases, with 8 bases between the two germline ends. The CDR3 length is 13 residues. The CDR3 protein is CSARDMNTYEQYF. The CDR3, as DNA: TGCAGTGCTAGAGATATGAATACCTACGAGCAGTACTTC.

The chain is built from TRBV24-1 and TRBJ2-1; 13 bases agree with TRBD2. Trimming took 2 bases from V and 4 from J; bases not matched to a gene: 10. Germline assignment: CDR1 KGHDR and CDR2 SFDVKD. The CDR3 spans 19 residues. CDR3 protein: CATSDSRTGTSGIYNEQFF. For the CDR3, the DNA is TGTGCCACCAGTGATTCTCGGACCGGGACTAGCGGGATATACAATGAGCAGTTCTTC.

With respect to this clonotype: One base away lies a much larger clone, so this may be a sequencing read error. The chain has TRBV4-3 and TRBJ2-3; TRBD2 matches at 11 bases. The V segment lost 3 bases and the J segment 2 bases; nucleotides outside the gene matches: 16. The germline V gene encodes CDR1 LGHNA and CDR2 YSLEER. CDR3 length: 20 residues. The CDR3 DNA reads TGCGCCAGCAGCCAGAGCCCAGGGTTAGCGGGAGGGCCAATCACAGATACGCAGTATTTT. Its protein is CASSQSPGLAGGPITDTQYF.

Concerning this clonotype: A much larger clone is a single base away; this may be a read error. The V and J genes are TRBV3-1 and TRBJ2-7; tentative D call: TRBD1 (6 bases). The CDR3 is made up of 14 amino acids. CDR1 is LGHDT and CDR2 is YNNKEL in the germline V gene (reference sequence). The CDR3 sequence is CASSPYRERYVQYF. The CDR3 region has the DNA TGTGCCAGCAGCCCTTACAGGGAGCGCTACGTGCAGTACTTC.

At least ten counts were recorded for this clonotype. This chain joins TRBV4-1 and TRBJ2-5; D could derive from TRBD1 or TRBD2 (5 bases each). Trimming removed 2 bases from V and 7 bases from J, with 20 bases in between. Germline-derived CDR1 and CDR2 are MGHRA and YSYEKL. This CDR3 comprises 16 residues. For the CDR3, the DNA is TGCGCCAGCAGCCAAAGCGCGGAGGCAGGGTATGGGACCCAGTACTTC. The encoded protein is CASSQSAEAGYGTQYF.

This clonotype was found a few times. CDR3 coding DNA: TGTGCCAGCAGTTGTGGAGGAGGGACAGATACGCAGTATTTT. Translation: CASSCGGGTDTQYF. The genes are TRBV28 and TRBJ2-3; a possible D gene is TRBD2 (6 bases). Per germline, CDR1 MDHEN and CDR2 SYDVKM. Deletions cut 4 bases from V and 3 bases from J, with 11 bases between. The CDR3 is 14 residues long.